The 20 T cell receptor beta chains presented below share a single source sample, sequenced in a study of radiation and T cells in renal cell carcinoma. Time point indicated: blood 2 weeks post-SBRT. Treatment noted: 15 Gy SBRT to primary tumor, nephrectomy 4 weeks later. The repertoire was sequenced with immunoSEQ multiplex PCR; TCRdb's copy has only in-frame clones and lacks some. The sample records around 130,000 clones, about 81% being singletons. The source material was blood, sampled from a patient whose treatment included radiotherapy and nephrectomy. The source is a woman aged 55-69 years with renal cell carcinoma.

This chain connects TRBV19 to TRBJ2-3; D is undetermined. Germline V CDR1 and CDR2: LNHDA, SQIVND (reference sequence). The CDR3 spans 13 residues. V lost 1 base, J lost 1 base, and 3 bases lay in between. The CDR3 DNA is TGTGCCAGTAGTATAGTAGGCACAGATACGCAGTATTTT. Translation gives CASSIVGTDTQYF. Combining the CDR3 with reference TRBV19 and TRBJ2-3 gives the whole variable domain DGGITQSPKYLFRKEGQNVTLSCEQNLNHDAMYWYRQDPGQGLRLIYYSQIVNDFQKGDIAEGYSVSREKKESFPLTVTSAQKNPTAFYLCASSIVGTDTQYFGPGTRLTVL.

This chain joins TRBV19 and TRBJ2-7; possibly TRBD2 for D (5 bases). Trimming pared 3 bases from V and 4 bases from J, leaving 10 bases between. This CDR3 region has 13 residues. The germline V gene encodes CDR1 LNHDA and CDR2 SQIVND (reference sequence). CDR3 nucleotides: TGTGCCAGTAGTATTCACGAGGGTTACGAGCAGTACTTC. The encoded protein is CASSIHEGYEQYF.

V gene TRBV6-6 combines with J gene TRBJ1-5, with D tentatively TRBD1 (6 bases). The V and J ends lost 5 bases and 1 base respectively, with 12 bases between them. CDR1 is MNHNY, CDR2 SVGAGI, per germline (reference sequence). The CDR3 loop spans 15 amino acids. Written as DNA, the CDR3 is TGTGCCAGCAGTCCTGGGGGGCAAAGCAATCAGCCCCAGCATTTT. Translated, it gives CASSPGGQSNQPQHF.

The V call is TRBV5-5, the J call TRBJ2-5, with 7 positions matching TRBD1. V lost 2 bases to trimming and J lost 5 bases; unmatched junction nucleotides: 15. The CDR3 is 17 amino acids. Germline values: CDR1 SGHKS, CDR2 YYEKEE (reference sequence). The CDR3 reads CASSFEPTGVGSETQYF. DNA of the CDR3: TGTGCCAGCAGCTTCGAGCCTACAGGGGTCGGATCGGAGACCCAGTACTTC.

The chain has TRBV5-6 and TRBJ1-2; 9 bases align to TRBD1. The CDR3 has 14 amino acids. The germline V gene has CDR1 SGHDT and CDR2 YYEEEE. With V trimmed by 4 bases and J by 4 bases, 5 bases remained unmatched. CDR3 loop: CASSLRDRAYGYTF. CDR3 sequence (DNA): TGTGCCAGCAGCCTTCGGGACAGGGCCTATGGCTACACCTTC.

CDR3 coding DNA: TGTGCCAGCAGTTTCGGACAGACCTATGGCTACACCTTC. It yields the protein CASSFGQTYGYTF. This chain uses TRBV28 with TRBJ1-2; D might be TRBD1 (6 bases). V lost 3 bases and J 4 bases, leaving 9 bases between the germline ends. This CDR3 contains 13 residues. Looked up from germline, CDR1 is MDHEN and CDR2 is SYDVKM.

The chain links TRBV5-5 to TRBJ2-2; D is ambiguous. This CDR3 comprises 14 residues. CDR1 and CDR2 from the germline V gene are SGHKS and YYEKEE (reference sequence). The germline V and J ends were trimmed by 0 bases and 2 bases, with 5 bases remaining between them. CDR3 region: CASSLGHNTGELFF. CDR3 DNA sequence: TGTGCCAGCAGCTTGGGCCACAACACCGGGGAGCTGTTTTTT.

This chain joins TRBV6-1 and TRBJ1-6; a weak D match, TRBD1 (5 bases). V lost 0 bases to trimming and J lost 9 bases, with 15 bases between them. Per germline, CDR1 MNHNS and CDR2 SASEGT. The CDR3 extends over 16 amino acids. The CDR3 reads CASSEAVLTAGSPLHF. In nucleotides, the CDR3 is TGTGCCAGCAGTGAAGCGGTATTGACAGCCGGTTCACCCCTCCACTTT.

The V call is TRBV7-2, the J call TRBJ2-7, with D possibly matching TRBD2 (5 bases). V lost 5 bases and J lost 3, with 20 bases in between. Germline loops: CDR1 SGHTA, CDR2 FQGNSA. The CDR3 contains 16 residues. The CDR3 loop is CASSAGGLQSYYEQYF. CDR3 DNA: TGTGCCAGCAGCGCCGGAGGCCTACAGAGTTACTACGAGCAGTACTTC.

This clone came up once. The V and J genes are TRBV6-6 and TRBJ1-1; D gene unclear. V lost 8 bases to trimming and J lost 4 bases, with 20 bases between them. CDR3 length: 15 amino acids. Germline V lookup: CDR1 MNHNY, CDR2 SVGAGI (reference sequence). This CDR3 reads CASVRAIGIRTEAFF. The CDR3 DNA sequence: TGTGCCAGCGTAAGGGCCATTGGTATTCGCACTGAAGCTTTCTTT.

The V and J genes are TRBV14 and TRBJ2-2; 7 nucleotides agree with TRBD1. V was pared by 4 bases and J by 0 bases, with 11 bases of the junction left unmatched. The length of the CDR3 is 18 residues. From germline, CDR1 is SGHDN and CDR2 FVKESK. The CDR3 DNA follows: TGTGCCAGCAGCCCCTACTCTTACAGGGGAACGAACACCGGGGAGCTGTTTTTT. This codes for CASSPYSYRGTNTGELFF. The full variable domain, in which reference TRBV14 and TRBJ2-2 provide the parts outside the CDR3, is EAGVTQFPSHSVIEKGQTVTLRCDPISGHDNLYWYRRVMGKEIKFLLHFVKESKQDESGMPNNRFLAERTGGTYSTLKVQPAELEDSGVYFCASSPYSYRGTNTGELFFGEGSRLTVL.

The chain carries TRBV11-2 and TRBJ1-1, with 7 bases fitting TRBD1. Germline V gene data show CDR1 as SGHAT and CDR2 as FQNNGV. This CDR3 has 17 residues. After removal of 4 bases from V and 5 bases from J, the junction contained 16 bases not matched to a gene. The CDR3 DNA sequence: TGTGCCAGCAGCTCCCGGGCAGGGGGTCTCACGGGGACTGAAGCTTTCTTT. This encodes CASSSRAGGLTGTEAFF.

This sequence joins TRBV28 and TRBJ1-5; possibly TRBD1 for D (5 bases). The CDR3 covers 15 residues. V lost 3 bases and J lost 3, with 12 bases in between. Germline-derived CDR1 and CDR2 are MDHEN and SYDVKM. DNA of the CDR3: TGTGCCAGCAGTTTCGAAAGGACATTCAATCAGCCCCAGCATTTT. Protein: CASSFERTFNQPQHF. Using reference TRBV28 and TRBJ1-5 for the parts outside the CDR3, the full variable domain is DVKVTQSSRYLVKRTGEKVFLECVQDMDHENMFWYRQDPGLGLRLIYFSYDVKMKEKGDIPEGYSVSREKKERFSLILESASTNQTSMYLCASSFERTFNQPQHFGDGTRLSIL.

V and J are TRBV18 and TRBJ2-5, with 11 bases aligning to TRBD2. The CDR3 is 20 residues long. CDR1 and CDR2 from the germline V gene are KGHSH and LQKENI. The V gene end was trimmed by 2 bases and the J gene end by 0 bases; junction bases not matched to a gene: 14. CDR3 DNA sequence: TGTGCCAGCTCACCAGCGTATGTGACTAGCGGGGTCCCGCACCAAGAGACCCAGTACTTC. It encodes CASSPAYVTSGVPHQETQYF.

V and J are TRBV29-1 and TRBJ2-7, with 9 bases fitting TRBD2. The ends lost 1 base at V and 2 bases at J; junction bases unmatched: 9. In germline, CDR1 is SQVTM, CDR2 ANQGSEA. The CDR3 sequence is 16 residues long. Here the CDR3 DNA reads TGCAGCGTTGAAGGAGGGGCTAGCGGGGCCGCCTACGAGCAGTACTTC. Residues: CSVEGGASGAAYEQYF.

The chain links TRBV21-1 to TRBJ1-5; the D segment call TRBD1 is taken from the table without a DNA check. TRBV21-1 is labeled a pseudogene. The CDR3 contains 16 residues. CDR3 bases: TGTGCCAGCAGCAAAAAAAGACAGTCGATTAATCAGCCCCAGCATTTT. This encodes CASSKKRQSINQPQHF.

The V call is TRBV4-1, the J call TRBJ1-4; TRBD1 agrees at 10 bases. V shed 5 bases and J 6 bases; nucleotides not matched to a gene: 9. The CDR3 length is 16 residues. Germline lookup yields CDR1 MGHRA and CDR2 YSYEKL. Here the CDR3 DNA reads TGCGCCAGCAGCACCCGGGACAGGGGTTATCATGAAAAACTGTTTTTT. Its translation is CASSTRDRGYHEKLFF.

The chain joins TRBV20-1 to TRBJ1-2; D uncertain. The germline V gene encodes CDR1 DFQATT and CDR2 SNEGSKA (reference sequence). V shed 1 base and J shed 9 bases, with 9 bases lying between them. This CDR3 is built from 11 residues. The CDR3 here is CSARGDTSYTF. CDR3 bases: TGCAGTGCTAGAGGTGACACTAGCTACACCTTC.

The chain carries TRBV5-6 and TRBJ2-7, with D uncertain. V gave up 0 bases and J gave up 2 bases, with 6 bases separating them. The V gene's germline CDR1 is SGHDT and CDR2 YYEEEE. The CDR3 runs to 13 residues. CDR3 nucleotides: TGTGCCAGCAGCTTGGCGAGCCCCTACGAGCAGTACTTC. The encoded protein is CASSLASPYEQYF.

The genes are TRBV28 and TRBJ2-6; D may be TRBD2 (5 bases). Germline V gene data show CDR1 as MDHEN and CDR2 as SYDVKM. The V end was cut by 8 bases, the J end by 2 bases, with 13 bases between. The length of the CDR3 is 15 residues. The DNA of the CDR3 is TGTGCCAGCGGACCACCGGGGACTGGGGCCAACGTCCTGACTTTC. Protein sequence: CASGPPGTGANVLTF.